A selection of T cell receptor beta chains follows, all from one sample in a study of cytomegalovirus exposure and HLA in healthy donors. The repertoire was sequenced with immunoSEQ multiplex PCR; TCRdb's copy has only in-frame clones and lacks some. The sample comprises hundreds of thousands of clones, about four fifths of which are singletons, and 4.5% to 7% rests with the top ten. Sequencing used PBMCs. The receptors were sampled from a man aged 35-49 years in good health and CMV-seropositive. The CDR3 runs from the conserved cysteine through the conserved F or W. The order of the fields is J gene, D gene, V gene, clone size, CDR3 length, CDR3 protein, CDR3 DNA. The D gene is left open where the match is weak. Rows may omit the clone size; those that give it use once, few, many or a size class.

TRBJ2-2 | NA | TRBV30 | NA | 14 | CAWTGLPNTGELFF | TGTGCCTGGACAGGACTACCGAACACCGGGGAGCTGTTTTTT
TRBJ1-2 | NA | TRBV6-5 | NA | 15 | CASRLRQDPFYGYTF | TGTGCCAGCAGACTCCGACAGGACCCCTTCTATGGCTACACCTTC
TRBJ2-2 | NA | TRBV29-1 | NA | 15 | CSVGGQSANTGELFF | TGCAGCGTTGGGGGGCAAAGCGCGAACACCGGGGAGCTGTTTTTT
TRBJ2-7 | NA | TRBV18 | NA | 17 | CASSPAAPGSTPYEQYF | TGTGCCAGCTCACCAGCGGCACCGGGAAGCACCCCCTACGAGCAGTACTTC
TRBJ2-3 | NA | TRBV11-3 | NA | 15 | CASSHRRAGEDTQYF | TGTGCCAGCAGCCATAGACGGGCCGGGGAAGATACGCAGTATTTT
TRBJ1-3 | TRBD1 | TRBV5-6 | NA | 19 | CASSPYRGRTYYSGNTIYF | TGTGCCAGCAGCCCCTACAGGGGGCGAACATATTACTCTGGAAACACCATATATTTT
TRBJ2-1 | TRBD2 | TRBV7-9 | NA | 17 | CASSWLAGVSIYNEQFF | TGTGCCAGCAGCTGGCTAGCGGGAGTATCGATCTACAATGAGCAGTTCTTC
TRBJ1-1 | NA | TRBV29-1 | NA | 12 | CSVEDQGTEAFF | TGCAGCGTTGAAGATCAGGGGACCGAAGCTTTCTTT
TRBJ2-3 | TRBD2 | TRBV5-4 | NA | 17 | CASSAGTSGLSTDTQYF | TGTGCCAGCAGCGCCGGGACTAGCGGCCTGAGCACAGATACGCAGTATTTT
TRBJ2-2 | NA | TRBV5-1 | NA | 14 | CASSLDPVTGELFF | TGCGCCAGCAGCTTGGATCCGGTCACCGGGGAGCTGTTTTTT
TRBJ1-1 | NA | TRBV21-1 | NA | 11 | CASSTYREAFF | TGTGCCAGCAGCACCTACAGGGAAGCTTTCTTT
TRBJ2-7 | TRBD2 | TRBV30 | NA | 14 | CAWSVASGGYEQYF | TGTGCCTGGAGCGTCGCTAGCGGTGGCTACGAGCAGTACTTC
TRBJ2-6 | NA | TRBV4-2 | NA | 16 | CASNNRGNSGANVLTF | TGTGCCAGCAACAATAGAGGGAACTCTGGGGCCAACGTCCTGACTTTC
TRBJ2-5 | TRBD2 | TRBV7-8 | NA | 17 | CASSLGTSGRGKETQYF | TGTGCCAGCAGCTTAGGGACTAGCGGGAGGGGGAAAGAGACCCAGTACTTC
TRBJ2-1 | TRBD1 | TRBV2 | NA | 11 | CASPTGVEQFF | TGTGCCAGCCCCACAGGGGTTGAGCAGTTCTTC
TRBJ1-5 | NA | TRBV6-6 | once | 13 | CARVRGGDQPQHF | TGTGCCAGGGTAAGGGGCGGAGATCAGCCCCAGCATTTT
TRBJ1-2 | NA | TRBV27 | NA | 13 | CASSLSGNYGYTF | TGTGCCAGCAGTTTAAGCGGAAACTATGGCTACACCTTC
TRBJ1-2 | NA | TRBV7-9 | NA | 13 | CASSPDTNYGYTF | TGTGCCAGCAGCCCGGACACTAACTATGGCTACACCTTC
TRBJ2-1 | TRBD2 | TRBV7-2 | few | 14 | CASSPATSAGEQFF | TGTGCCAGCAGCCCCGCGACTAGCGCCGGTGAGCAGTTCTTC
TRBJ2-1 | NA | TRBV5-1 | NA | 14 | CASSLATPTDEQFF | TGCGCCAGCAGTCTGGCCACCCCAACAGATGAGCAGTTCTTC
TRBJ2-5 | NA | TRBV5-1 | NA | 13 | CASSLALQETQYF | TGCGCCAGCAGCTTGGCCCTACAAGAGACCCAGTACTTC
TRBJ2-7 | TRBD1 | TRBV6-6 | NA | 14 | CASNNGQGGHEQYF | TGTGCCAGCAACAACGGACAGGGGGGCCACGAGCAGTACTTC
TRBJ1-2 | TRBD1 | TRBV6-1 | NA | 14 | CASNTGQGVYGYTF | TGTGCCAGCAATACAGGACAGGGTGTGTATGGCTACACCTTC
TRBJ1-1 | NA | TRBV7-3 | NA | 13 | CASSSGQNTEAFF | TGTGCCAGCAGCTCGGGACAGAACACTGAAGCTTTCTTT
TRBJ1-5 | TRBD1 | TRBV7-2 | NA | 15 | CASSPRDRDYQPQHF | TGTGCCAGCAGTCCCCGGGACAGGGATTATCAGCCCCAGCATTTT
TRBJ2-2 | TRBD1 | TRBV7-2 | NA | 16 | CASSPRVGGDTGELFF | TGTGCCAGCAGCCCCAGGGTAGGGGGCGACACCGGGGAGCTGTTTTTT
TRBJ2-5 | TRBD1 | TRBV7-9 | NA | 12 | CASSPDRATQYF | TGTGCCAGCAGCCCGGACAGGGCGACCCAGTACTTC
TRBJ2-5 | TRBD1 | TRBV5-6 | NA | 17 | CASSLGWTGGIQETQYF | TGTGCCAGCAGCTTAGGATGGACAGGGGGTATCCAAGAGACCCAGTACTTC
TRBJ2-6 | NA | TRBV7-9 | NA | 13 | CASSLREANVLTF | TGTGCCAGCAGCTTGAGAGAGGCCAACGTCCTGACTTTC
TRBJ2-1 | TRBD2 | TRBV19 | NA | 16 | CASSMGAGGPYDEQFF | TGTGCCAGTAGTATGGGAGCGGGAGGGCCGTACGATGAGCAGTTCTTC
TRBJ2-3 | NA | TRBV6-5 | NA | 15 | CASSYGLANTDTQYF | TGTGCCAGCAGTTATGGTCTAGCGAACACAGATACGCAGTATTTT
TRBJ2-1 | NA | TRBV2 | once | 14 | CASSGLDYYNEQFF | TGTGCCAGCAGTGGCCTGGACTACTACAATGAGCAGTTCTTC
TRBJ1-1 | NA | TRBV29-1 | NA | 15 | CSARIRDGLNTEAFF | TGCAGCGCCCGGATTCGGGATGGGCTGAACACTGAAGCTTTCTTT
TRBJ2-5 | TRBD2 | TRBV7-6 | NA | 17 | CASSFDIPGGYRETQYF | TGTGCCAGCAGCTTTGACATCCCCGGGGGGTATAGAGAGACCCAGTACTTC
TRBJ2-3 | NA | TRBV7-3 | NA | 14 | CASSLLGRGDTQYF | TGTGCCAGCAGCTTATTGGGCAGGGGAGATACGCAGTATTTT
TRBJ2-1 | TRBD2 | TRBV4-2 | NA | 16 | CASSLSGGGSYNEQFF | TGTGCCAGCAGCCTGTCGGGAGGGGGCTCCTACAATGAGCAGTTCTTC